The 32 T cell receptor beta chains in this list originate from one sample, sequenced in a study of shared clonotypes between healthy human individuals. Naive CD8 populations comprised CD45RO-negative cells positively selected for CCR7, excluding terminally differentiated effector memory CD45RA+ cells. TCRdb keeps only in-frame clones here, not all; method: immunoSEQ multiplex PCR. The sample shows 550,000 to 650,000 clones, 95% to 96% of them seen only once. What was sequenced was naive CD8+ T cells sorted from blood. These TCRs come from a woman aged 25 to 39 in good health.

This sequence joins TRBV7-9 and TRBJ1-2; D may be TRBD1 (5 bases). The CDR3 totals 18 residues. CDR1 is SEHNR, CDR2 FQNEAQ, per germline (reference sequence). The V and J ends lost 6 bases and 2 bases respectively, with 25 bases between them. CDR3 sequence (DNA): TGTGCCAGCAGGCCCGATATGGCAGGGTTCACTAGGAACTATGGCTACACCTTC. This translates into CASRPDMAGFTRNYGYTF. The whole variable domain, remainder taken from reference TRBV7-9 and TRBJ1-2, is DTGVSQNPRHKITKRGQNVTFRCDPISEHNRLYWYRQTLGQGPEFLTYFQNEAQLEKSRLLSDRFSAERPKGSFSTLEIQRTEQGDSAMYLCASRPDMAGFTRNYGYTFGSGTRLTVV.

V and J are TRBV7-8 and TRBJ2-1; possible D gene TRBD2, 5 bases. Trimming left V 5 bases short and J 0 bases short, with 14 bases between. There are 16 residues in the CDR3. The germline V gene encodes CDR1 SGHVS and CDR2 FQNEAQ. CDR3 coding DNA: TGTGCCAGCAGCAGCGGTACGGACTCCTCCTACAATGAGCAGTTCTTC. Protein: CASSSGTDSSYNEQFF.

The rearrangement joins TRBV28 to TRBJ2-3; 9 bases are shared with TRBD1. With V trimmed by 5 bases and J by 11 bases, 5 bases remained unmatched. The V gene's germline CDR1 is MDHEN and CDR2 SYDVKM. The CDR3 runs 12 residues. In DNA, the CDR3 is TGTGCCAGCAGTCCCCGGGACAGGGTGCAGTATTTT. This translates into CASSPRDRVQYF.

This clone has more than one count but fewer than ten. The chain couples TRBV2 to TRBJ1-2, with D possibly matching TRBD1 (5 bases). The germline V gene has CDR1 SNHLY and CDR2 FYNNEI. Deletions cut 1 base from V and 7 bases from J, with 10 bases between. The CDR3 consists of 13 residues. Written as DNA, the CDR3 is TGTGCCAGCAGTGAAGGGGGGTTGGGTGGCTACACCTTC. Translated, it gives CASSEGGLGGYTF.

This clone was detected a few times. This specimen includes other DNA sequences encoding the same CDR3. V and J are TRBV28 and TRBJ1-1; D not resolved. Trimming left V 5 bases short and J 2 bases short, with 6 bases between. CDR1 and CDR2 (germline): MDHEN, SYDVKM. The CDR3 is 12 amino acids. The CDR3 reads CASSLYNTEAFF. The CDR3 nucleotides read TGTGCCAGCAGTCTCTACAACACTGAAGCTTTCTTT. The whole variable domain, filled in from reference TRBV28 and TRBJ1-1, reads DVKVTQSSRYLVKRTGEKVFLECVQDMDHENMFWYRQDPGLGLRLIYFSYDVKMKEKGDIPEGYSVSREKKERFSLILESASTNQTSMYLCASSLYNTEAFFGQGTRLTVV.

This clone was detected only once. The V gene is TRBV6-1, the J gene TRBJ2-2; possibly TRBD2 for D (5 bases). Germline-derived CDR1 and CDR2 are MNHNS and SASEGT. The V and J ends lost 5 bases and 6 bases respectively, with 13 bases between them. There are 14 residues in the CDR3. CDR3 in DNA: TGTGCCAGCAGTCCTGGGAGTTTGGCCGGGGAGCTGTTTTTT. Protein sequence: CASSPGSLAGELFF.

Remarks on this clone: A junction end diverges from the germline sequence, so it may reflect a read error. The chain recombines TRBV4-1 with TRBJ2-1; TRBD2 might be the D (6 bases). CDR3 length: 14 residues. CDR1 is MGHRA and CDR2 is YSYEKL in the germline V gene. CDR3 in DNA: TGCGCCAGCGGCCAATCGGGACTTTATACTGAGCAGTTCTTC. This sequence encodes CASGQSGLYTEQFF.

This chain uses TRBV29-1 with TRBJ1-2; 8 nucleotides align to TRBD1. The CDR3 spans 12 residues. The V and J ends lost 7 bases and 4 bases, in that order; junction bases with no gene match: 5. In germline, CDR1 is SQVTM, CDR2 ANQGSEA. The CDR3 bases are TGCAGCGGCTGGACAGGGTGCTATGGCTACACCTTC. It yields the protein CSGWTGCYGYTF.

This chain joins TRBV7-8 and TRBJ2-7, with 8 bases lining up with TRBD2. CDR3 length equals 15 residues. The trim removed 5 bases at V and 2 bases at J, leaving 8 bases unmatched. The germline V gene encodes CDR1 SGHVS and CDR2 FQNEAQ. The CDR3 is CASSPGLATTYEQYF. The CDR3 DNA reads as TGTGCCAGCAGCCCCGGACTAGCAACTACCTACGAGCAGTACTTC.

This chain links TRBV11-2 with TRBJ2-1, with TRBD2 matching 10 bases. J was trimmed by 7 bases and V by 5 bases; bases with no gene match: 11. The V gene's germline CDR1 is SGHAT and CDR2 FQNNGV. This CDR3 spans 16 amino acids. The CDR3 here is CASSRGLAASRNEQFF. The CDR3 coding sequence is TGTGCCAGCAGCCGAGGACTAGCGGCCAGCAGGAATGAGCAGTTCTTC.

This chain uses TRBV7-2 with TRBJ1-1; D is uncertain. Per the germline V gene, CDR1 is SGHTA and CDR2 is FQGNSA. The CDR3 has 15 amino acids. V was shortened by 4 bases and J by 4 bases, with 16 bases between the two germline ends. This CDR3 is CASSYRYGVGTEAFF. The CDR3, as DNA: TGTGCCAGCAGCTATAGATATGGGGTCGGCACTGAAGCTTTCTTT. The full variable domain, in which reference TRBV7-2 and TRBJ1-1 provide the parts outside the CDR3, is GAGVSQSPSNKVTEKGKDVELRCDPISGHTALYWYRQSLGQGLEFLIYFQGNSAPDKSGLPSDRFSAERTGGSVSTLTIQRTQQEDSAVYLCASSYRYGVGTEAFFGQGTRLTVV.

The V and J genes are TRBV5-8 and TRBJ1-2; a possible D gene is TRBD1 (5 bases). Per germline, CDR1 SGHTS and CDR2 YDEGEE. The V end was cut by 1 base, the J end by 5 bases, with 12 bases between. The CDR3 sequence is 14 residues long. CDR3 bases: TGTGCCAGCAGCTTGTCAGGGAACGCTTATGGCTACACCTTC. Amino acid sequence: CASSLSGNAYGYTF.

The CDR3 loop is CASNWTGSSGYTF. The CDR3 DNA reads TGTGCCAGCAACTGGACAGGGAGCTCTGGCTACACCTTC. The chain uses TRBV6-5 and TRBJ1-2; TRBD1 matches at 8 bases. The CDR3 totals 13 residues. Germline V lookup: CDR1 MNHEY, CDR2 SVGAGI. After removal of 7 bases from V and 7 bases from J, the junction contained 8 bases not matched to a gene.

This rearrangement joins TRBV25-1 to TRBJ2-1; weak D call: TRBD1 (6 bases). This CDR3 has 14 residues. The V end lost 5 bases, the J end lost 2 bases, and 10 bases lay between the germline ends. The germline gives CDR1 MGHDK, CDR2 SYGVNS. Here the CDR3 reads CASSSRGPYNEQFF. The CDR3 DNA follows: TGTGCCAGCAGTTCCAGGGGCCCCTACAATGAGCAGTTCTTC.

The chain combines TRBV27 with TRBJ2-1, with D possibly matching TRBD1 (7 bases). Germline V gives CDR1 MNHEY, CDR2 SMNVEV (reference sequence). This CDR3 region has 17 residues. Trimming shortened V by 3 bases and J by 7 bases, and 22 bases separated the two germline ends. CDR3 sequence reads: CASSFALGGGRENEQFF. The CDR3 coding sequence is TGTGCCAGCAGTTTTGCGTTAGGAGGGGGCAGGGAAAATGAGCAGTTCTTC.

The chain couples TRBV29-1 to TRBJ2-1; no clear D gene. V gave up 7 bases and J gave up 3 bases, with 4 bases separating them. The CDR3 totals 10 residues. Germline V lookup: CDR1 SQVTM, CDR2 ANQGSEA. The DNA of the CDR3 is TGCAGCGCTAGCTACAATGAGCAGTTCTTC. It specifies CSASYNEQFF.

The genes are TRBV2 and TRBJ2-2; D is perhaps TRBD2 (6 bases). Trimming shortened V by 4 bases and J by 6 bases, and 18 bases separated the two germline ends. The CDR3 contains 16 residues. Germline V CDR1 and CDR2: SNHLY, FYNNEI. In DNA, the CDR3 is TGTGCCAGCAGTGTCGGGCCCCGGAGGGATCCCGGGGAGCTGTTTTTT. Translated: CASSVGPRRDPGELFF.

CDR3 coding DNA: TGTGCCAGCAGTGTAGGGGGACTCGCAGATACGCAGTATTTT. It yields the protein CASSVGGLADTQYF. The chain couples TRBV7-8 to TRBJ2-3, with D possibly called TRBD1 or TRBD2 (6 bases each). This CDR3 has 14 residues. Trimming left V 6 bases short and J 4 bases short, with 14 bases between. From germline, CDR1 is SGHVS and CDR2 FQNEAQ.

The chain is built from TRBV28 and TRBJ1-2, with TRBD1 identical over 8 bases. With V trimmed by 3 bases and J by 7 bases, 4 bases remained unmatched. CDR1 is MDHEN and CDR2 is SYDVKM in the germline V gene. This CDR3 comprises 13 residues. CDR3 sequence: CASSFRGPGGYTF. The CDR3 DNA sequence: TGTGCCAGCAGTTTCAGGGGGCCAGGTGGCTACACCTTC.

This chain connects TRBV15 to TRBJ2-1; 10 bases fit TRBD2. V was pared by 2 bases and J by 9 bases, with 13 bases of the junction left unmatched. Germline V lookup: CDR1 LNHNV, CDR2 YYDKDF (reference sequence). This CDR3 region has 17 residues. CDR3 loop: CATSRRLAGARGSEQFF. CDR3 nucleotides: TGTGCCACCAGCAGACGGCTAGCGGGAGCCAGAGGGAGTGAGCAGTTCTTC.

J is TRBJ2-4 and V is TRBV9; the match to TRBD2 covers 10 bases. Germline V gene lookup returns CDR1 SGDLS and CDR2 YYNGEE. V lost 5 bases to trimming and J lost 7 bases; unmatched junction nucleotides: 6. This CDR3 spans 14 amino acids. The CDR3: CASSPTSGDNIQYF. CDR3 bases: TGTGCCAGCAGTCCTACTAGCGGGGACAACATTCAGTACTTC.

This rearrangement joins TRBV14 to TRBJ2-1; no firm D call. V was cut by 1 base and J by 7 bases, with 14 bases left in between. The CDR3 has 15 residues. Germline V CDR1 and CDR2: SGHDN, FVKESK. CDR3 nucleotides: TGTGCCAGCAGCCAAGTTAGGGAAAGTCTAAATGAGCAGTTCTTC. Its protein is CASSQVRESLNEQFF.

This clone occurred a few times. The genes are TRBV2 and TRBJ1-2; 10 bases match TRBD1. CDR1 SNHLY and CDR2 FYNNEI come from the germline V gene. The V gene end was trimmed by 6 bases and the J gene end by 5 bases; junction bases not matched to a gene: 9. This CDR3 is 15 amino acids long. CDR3 amino acids: CASSLDRGRLYGYTF. The CDR3 DNA follows: TGTGCCAGCAGCCTTGACAGGGGGCGTCTTTATGGCTACACCTTC.

V is TRBV7-7 and J is TRBJ1-5; a weak D match, TRBD1 (6 bases). CDR3 length equals 15 residues. V was clipped by 4 bases and J by 2 bases, with 12 bases between them. Per the germline V gene, CDR1 is SSHAT and CDR2 is FNYEAQ (reference sequence). The CDR3 sequence is CASSSQGYGNQPQHF. In nucleotides, the CDR3 is TGTGCCAGCAGCTCACAGGGTTATGGCAATCAGCCCCAGCATTTT.

Turning to this clone: Other DNA sequences in the sample encode the same CDR3. The J gene is TRBJ2-1, the V gene TRBV28, with D possibly TRBD2 on 5 matching bases. The CDR3 totals 12 residues. With 5 bases removed from V and 7 bases from J, the gap between germline ends came to 9 bases. Germline values: CDR1 MDHEN, CDR2 SYDVKM. The CDR3 DNA sequence: TGTGCCAGCAGTCTCCCGGGGAATGAGCAGTTCTTC. Residues: CASSLPGNEQFF.

The rearrangement uses TRBV6-1 and TRBJ2-3; 7 positions match TRBD2. V trimming: 10 bases; J trimming: 1 base; junction bases outside the gene matches: 5. CDR1 and CDR2 (germline): MNHNS, SASEGT. The CDR3 is 13 residues long. CDR3 protein: CAIREGGTDTQYF. CDR3 nucleotide sequence: TGTGCCATCAGGGAGGGTGGCACAGATACGCAGTATTTT.

The chain joins TRBV9 to TRBJ2-7; D gene uncertain. Deletions cut 4 bases from V and 3 bases from J, with 17 bases between. The germline CDR1 and CDR2 sequences are SGDLS and YYNGEE. This CDR3 has 15 amino acids. In nucleotides, the CDR3 is TGTGCCAGCAGCTCCCCCGGAAGCCTTAACTACGAGCAGTACTTC. Protein sequence: CASSSPGSLNYEQYF. Full variable domain (rest looked up from reference TRBV9 and TRBJ2-7): DSGVTQTPKHLITATGQRVTLRCSPRSGDLSVYWYQQSLDQGLQFLIQYYNGEERAKGNILERFSAQQFPDLHSELNLSSLELGDSALYFCASSSPGSLNYEQYFGPGTRLTVT.

The chain links TRBV6-1 to TRBJ2-6; D is ambiguous. Trimming took off 2 bases at V and 2 bases at J, with 13 bases between the two ends. Germline values: CDR1 MNHNS, CDR2 SASEGT. The CDR3 sequence is 17 residues long. CDR3 in amino acids: CASSERERVTGANVLTF. The CDR3 DNA reads TGTGCCAGCAGTGAAAGGGAACGGGTAACTGGGGCCAACGTCCTGACTTTC.

About this clone itself: The sample contains more than one DNA sequence encoding this CDR3. V and J are TRBV5-4 and TRBJ2-7, with 7 positions matching TRBD1. CDR3 length: 13 residues. Germline V gives CDR1 SGHNT, CDR2 YYREEE (reference sequence). The V segment lost 0 bases and the J segment 4 bases; nucleotides outside the gene matches: 1. CDR3 bases: TGTGCCAGCAGCTTGGACAGGGGATACGAGCAGTACTTC. It codes for CASSLDRGYEQYF.

The chain combines TRBV27 with TRBJ2-7, with 7 bases aligning to TRBD2. CDR3 length: 13 residues. V trimming: 5 bases; J trimming: 2 bases; junction bases outside the gene matches: 3. Germline V lookup: CDR1 MNHEY, CDR2 SMNVEV (reference sequence). This CDR3 is CASSIGGTYEQYF. CDR3 sequence (DNA): TGTGCCAGCAGTATCGGGGGGACCTACGAGCAGTACTTC.

The chain employs TRBV28 and TRBJ2-7; maybe TRBD2 (6 bases). The CDR3 runs 13 residues. Germline lookup yields CDR1 MDHEN and CDR2 SYDVKM. V was cut by 3 bases and J by 7 bases, with 13 bases left in between. The CDR3 spells CASSFRAGGEQYF. CDR3 bases: TGTGCCAGCAGTTTCCGGGCTGGAGGGGAGCAGTACTTC.

V gene TRBV7-9 combines with J gene TRBJ2-7; the match to TRBD2 covers 10 bases. This CDR3 is 19 amino acids long. The V segment lost 5 bases and the J segment 3 bases; nucleotides outside the gene matches: 19. Germline CDR1 reads SEHNR; CDR2 reads FQNEAQ (reference sequence). In DNA form, the CDR3 reads TGTGCCAGCAGCCCCTCTGAGGGGTTAATAGCGGGAGGTCTCTACGAGCAGTACTTC. As protein: CASSPSEGLIAGGLYEQYF.